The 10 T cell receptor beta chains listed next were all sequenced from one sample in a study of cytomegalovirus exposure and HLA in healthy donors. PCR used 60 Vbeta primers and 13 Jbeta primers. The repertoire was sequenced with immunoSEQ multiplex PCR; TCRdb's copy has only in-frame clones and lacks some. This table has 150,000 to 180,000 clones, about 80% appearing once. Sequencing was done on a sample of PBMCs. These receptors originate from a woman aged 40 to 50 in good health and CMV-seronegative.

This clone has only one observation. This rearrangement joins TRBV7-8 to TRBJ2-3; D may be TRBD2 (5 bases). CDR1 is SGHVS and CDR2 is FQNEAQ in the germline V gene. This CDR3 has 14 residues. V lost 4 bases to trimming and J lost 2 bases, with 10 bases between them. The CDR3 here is CASSSNSATDTQYF. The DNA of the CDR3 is TGTGCCAGCAGCTCAAATAGCGCCACAGATACGCAGTATTTT.

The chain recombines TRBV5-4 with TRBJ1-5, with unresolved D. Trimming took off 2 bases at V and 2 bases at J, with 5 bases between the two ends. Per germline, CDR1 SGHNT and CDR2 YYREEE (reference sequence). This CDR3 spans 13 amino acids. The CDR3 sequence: CASSFRGNQPQHF. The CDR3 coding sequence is TGTGCCAGCAGCTTCCGGGGCAATCAGCCCCAGCATTTT.

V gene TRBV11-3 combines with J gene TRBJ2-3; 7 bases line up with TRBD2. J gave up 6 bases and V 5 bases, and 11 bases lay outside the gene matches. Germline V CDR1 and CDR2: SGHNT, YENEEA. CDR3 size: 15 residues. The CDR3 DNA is TGTGCCAGCAGCCAGGGACTACCCCTCGAGGATACGCAGTATTTT. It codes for CASSQGLPLEDTQYF.

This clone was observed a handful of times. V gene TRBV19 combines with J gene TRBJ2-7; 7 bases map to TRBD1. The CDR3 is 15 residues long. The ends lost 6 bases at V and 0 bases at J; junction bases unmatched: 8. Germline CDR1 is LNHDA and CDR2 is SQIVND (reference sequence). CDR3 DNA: TGTGCCAGTAGGGAAACAGGGGCAGACTCCTACGAGCAGTACTTC. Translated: CASRETGADSYEQYF.

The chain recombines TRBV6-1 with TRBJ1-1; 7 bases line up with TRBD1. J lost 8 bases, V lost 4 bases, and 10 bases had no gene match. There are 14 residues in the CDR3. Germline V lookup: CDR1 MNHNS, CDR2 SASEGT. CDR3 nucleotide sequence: TGTGCCAGCAGTGCTAGACAGGGCGGTTCGGAAGCTTTCTTT. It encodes CASSARQGGSEAFF.

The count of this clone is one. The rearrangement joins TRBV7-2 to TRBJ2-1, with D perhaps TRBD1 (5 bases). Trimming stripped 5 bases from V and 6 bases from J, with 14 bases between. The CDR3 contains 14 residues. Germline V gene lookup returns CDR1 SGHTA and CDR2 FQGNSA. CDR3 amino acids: CASSRLGQGNEQFF. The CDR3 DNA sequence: TGTGCCAGCAGCCGCCTGGGGCAGGGCAATGAGCAGTTCTTC.

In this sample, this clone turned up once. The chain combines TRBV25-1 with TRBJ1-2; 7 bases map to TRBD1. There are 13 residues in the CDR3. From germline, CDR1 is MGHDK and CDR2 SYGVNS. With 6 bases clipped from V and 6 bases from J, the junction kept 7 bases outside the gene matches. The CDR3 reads CASSLGGANGYTF. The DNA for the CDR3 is TGTGCCAGCAGCCTAGGGGGCGCAAATGGCTACACCTTC.

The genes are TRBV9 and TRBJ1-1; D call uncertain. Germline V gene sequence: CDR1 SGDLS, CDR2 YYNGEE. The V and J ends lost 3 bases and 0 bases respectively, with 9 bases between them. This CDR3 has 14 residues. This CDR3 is CASSGLELNTEAFF. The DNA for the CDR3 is TGTGCCAGCAGCGGATTAGAGCTGAACACTGAAGCTTTCTTT.

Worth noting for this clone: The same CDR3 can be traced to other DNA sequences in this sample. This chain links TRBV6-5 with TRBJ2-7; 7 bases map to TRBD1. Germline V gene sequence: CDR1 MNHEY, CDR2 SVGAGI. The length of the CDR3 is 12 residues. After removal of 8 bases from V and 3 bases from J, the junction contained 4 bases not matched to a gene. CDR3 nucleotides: TGTGCCAGCCGGGACAGAGTCTACGAGCAGTACTTC. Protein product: CASRDRVYEQYF.

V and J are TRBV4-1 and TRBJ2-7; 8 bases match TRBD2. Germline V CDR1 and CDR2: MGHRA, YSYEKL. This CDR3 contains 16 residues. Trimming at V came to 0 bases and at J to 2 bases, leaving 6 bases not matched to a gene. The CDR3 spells CASSQEPSGGPYEQYF. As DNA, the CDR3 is TGCGCCAGCAGCCAAGAGCCGAGCGGGGGCCCCTACGAGCAGTACTTC.